The text below deals with one T cell receptor (beta chain). No cognate antigen has been identified for it. Base quality data are lacking; no much larger clone is found one base away. Reading from cysteine to phenylalanine, the CDR3 counts 14 amino acids. Kept here is only the CDR3 DNA, which spans 42 bases and is read in frame from base 1. Looking up the germline V gene (reference sequence) yields CDR1 LGHDT and CDR2 YNNKEL. The junction shows trimming of 0 bases on V and 8 bases on J, plus 13 bases between the germline ends. Participants in the prospective study were aged about 18 to 90 years, lived in more than 20 United States geographic areas, and enrolled through a virtual design. In the prospective study, participants were assigned to cohorts based on the clinical history participants reported in a screening survey and a study questionnaire. A participant counted as exposed if, within 2 weeks of entering the study, that participant had been in contact with someone who had a PCR-confirmed or clinician-diagnosed COVID-19 case. Mobile phlebotomists in the prospective study collected whole blood, serum and a nasopharyngeal or oropharyngeal swab from every participant. Additional blood draws and questionnaires over an approximately two-month period could optionally be provided by prospective study participants. Before DNA extraction, prospective study blood samples were shipped either frozen or at room temperature.

TCRbeta CDR3 regions were amplified from genomic DNA using the immunoSEQ Assay, a bias-controlled multiplex PCR. In the source study's methods: Nucleated cell counts per sample were estimated from amplification of reference gene primers within the assay. To quantify the absolute abundance of each unique TCRbeta CDR3 rearrangement, sequence reads were collapsed and filtered. For each sample, productive Simpson clonality was calculated as the square root of Simpson's diversity index over productive rearrangements. TCRdb limited this immuneACCESS table to in-frame rearrangements with V and J called. A share of clones is missing; checked studies link under half to unresolved V genes, and the rest is unexplained. Clonal size and the V and J genes are those of that table, whereas D and trimming came from the DNA. This sample has under 300,000 clones in its table, and approximately 88% of those were observed once. The ten largest make up approximately 3.4% of the sample.

The data originate from a study of blood T cell repertoires in COVID-19 (TCRdb year 2020). As for the study more broadly: Collaborator samples came from the United States, Italy and Spain and covered acute and convalescent phases of COVID-19. The prospective study material was composed of cDNA or gDNA derived from T cells, B-cell-depleted T cells, or PBMCs. Subjects who had been exposed to COVID-19, were actively infected with it, or had recovered from it provided the deeply sampled blood TCRbeta repertoires that made up the dataset. A freely available public database, intended as a resource for researchers studying the immune response to SARS-CoV-2, is where the repertoires were released. The samples were drawn from two sources: the first 160 participants of the ongoing ImmuneRACE study, and over 1,000 subjects contributed by 6 global collaborators. Nearly every sample came with metadata listing a de-identified subject ID, COVID-19 status, age in years and sex. Where HLA class I and class II types were available, the types were taken from metadata supplied by the sample provider, not from assay-based typing.

The paper's findings and limits, for the study overall: Clinical and demographic metadata were provided uncurated, with the amount varying by source and participant.

The chain employs TRBV3-1 (or the pseudogene TRBV3-2) and TRBJ1-2; no confident D gene assignment can be made. The sequence was obtained from a woman between 40 and 50 years old who had been exposed to COVID-19. The sample taken for sequencing was PBMCs or T cells enriched from blood (not recorded which). This receptor has the CDR3 CASSQELASRGYTF. The bases are TGTGCCAGCAGCCAAGAGTTGGCCTCTCGCGGCTACACCTTC.